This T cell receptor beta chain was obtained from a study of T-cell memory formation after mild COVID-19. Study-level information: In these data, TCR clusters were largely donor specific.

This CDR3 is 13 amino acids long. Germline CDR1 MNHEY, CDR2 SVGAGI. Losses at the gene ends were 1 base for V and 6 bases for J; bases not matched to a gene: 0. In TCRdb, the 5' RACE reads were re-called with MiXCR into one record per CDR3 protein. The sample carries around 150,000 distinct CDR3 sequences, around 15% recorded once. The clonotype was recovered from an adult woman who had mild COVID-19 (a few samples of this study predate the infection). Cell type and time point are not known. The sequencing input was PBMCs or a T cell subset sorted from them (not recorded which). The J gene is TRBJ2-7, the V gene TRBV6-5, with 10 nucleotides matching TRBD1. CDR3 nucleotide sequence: TGTGCCAGCAGTTACTGGGACAGGGGCGAGCAGTACTTC. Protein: CASSYWDRGEQYF.